This T cell receptor (beta chain) was retrieved from a study of T cell repertoires in cytomegalovirus infection. Study summary: CMV epitopes used comprised recently identified HLA-C-restricted ones and well-studied HLA-B-restricted ones.

Regarding this clonotype: Its target is unknown.

The CDR3 spans 15 residues. V lost 3 bases and J 4 bases, leaving 13 bases between the germline ends. MiXCR was run by TCRdb on the reads, yielding one entry per CDR3 protein. Here the sample spans 750,000 to 900,000 distinct CDR3 sequences, about 27% being singletons. Study-level findings and limits: CMV carriers having the relevant HLA were flagged by cumulative public TCR beta family frequency.

The clonotype was recovered from a human donor in good health (CMV status not recorded). Some clones in this sample may be carry-over from other donors' samples. This material consisted of cultured CD8+ T cells from PBMCs, taken from culture after CMV antigen stimulation. The chain has TRBV12-3 or TRBV12-4 and TRBJ2-1; maybe TRBD2 (5 bases). The CDR3 DNA is TGTGCCAGCAGTTTTAGGACGGGAAAATACAATGAGCAGTTCTTC. Amino acids: CASSFRTGKYNEQFF.